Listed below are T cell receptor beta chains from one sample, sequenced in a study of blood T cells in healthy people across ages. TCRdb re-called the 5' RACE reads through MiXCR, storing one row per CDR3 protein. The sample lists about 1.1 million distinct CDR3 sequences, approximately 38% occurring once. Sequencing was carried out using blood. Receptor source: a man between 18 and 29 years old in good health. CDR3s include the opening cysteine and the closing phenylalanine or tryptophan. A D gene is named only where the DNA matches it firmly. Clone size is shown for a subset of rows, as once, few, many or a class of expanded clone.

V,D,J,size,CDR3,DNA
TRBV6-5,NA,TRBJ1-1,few,CASSYSSPSNTEAFF,TGTGCCAGCAGTTACTCGTCACCATCGAACACTGAAGCTTTCTTT
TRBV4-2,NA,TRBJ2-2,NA,CASSQEVMGGELFF,TGTGCCAGCAGCCAAGAAGTGATGGGCGGGGAGCTGTTTTTT
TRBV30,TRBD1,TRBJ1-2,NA,CAWVTGEGYTF,TGTGCCTGGGTCACAGGGGAGGGCTACACCTTC
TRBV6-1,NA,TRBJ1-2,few,CASSAPERTYGYTF,TGTGCCAGCAGTGCCCCGGAGAGGACCTATGGCTACACCTTC
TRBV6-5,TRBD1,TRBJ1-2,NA,CASSSWDSLYGYTF,TGTGCCAGCAGTTCGTGGGACAGCCTCTATGGCTACACCTTC
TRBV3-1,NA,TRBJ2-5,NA,CASSQSPVLQETQYF,TGTGCCAGCAGCCAATCCCCAGTTCTCCAAGAGACCCAGTACTTC
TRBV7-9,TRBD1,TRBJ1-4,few,CASSRGTGYEKLFF,TGTGCCAGCAGCCGCGGGACAGGATATGAAAAACTGTTTTTT
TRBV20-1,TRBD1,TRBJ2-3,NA,CSATPLDRGVGDTQYF,TGCAGTGCTACCCCTCTGGACAGGGGGGTAGGTGATACGCAGTATTTT
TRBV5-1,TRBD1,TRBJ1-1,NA,CASNQGAVNTEAFF,TGCGCCAGCAATCAGGGGGCTGTGAACACTGAAGCTTTCTTT
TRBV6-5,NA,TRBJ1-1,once,CAAQGPMNTEAFF,TGTGCCGCCCAGGGGCCGATGAACACTGAAGCTTTCTTT
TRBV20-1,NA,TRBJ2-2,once,CSARDRLVSAGELFF,TGCAGTGCTAGAGACAGACTAGTATCGGCCGGGGAGCTGTTTTTT
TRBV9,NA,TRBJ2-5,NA,CASSVSGNQETQYF,TGTGCCAGCAGCGTATCCGGTAACCAAGAGACCCAGTACTTC
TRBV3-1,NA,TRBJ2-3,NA,CASSLFNPWSGGSDTQYF,TGTGCCAGCAGCCTATTCAACCCTTGGAGCGGCGGTTCAGATACGCAGTATTTT
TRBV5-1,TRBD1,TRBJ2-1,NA,CASSLAGQGWVEQFF,TGCGCCAGCAGCTTGGCGGGACAGGGTTGGGTTGAGCAGTTCTTC
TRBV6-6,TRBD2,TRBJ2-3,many,CASLAGSTDTQYF,TGTGCCAGCCTAGCGGGCAGCACAGATACGCAGTATTTT
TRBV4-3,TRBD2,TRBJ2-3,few,CASSQVRLAGEDTQYF,TGCGCCAGCAGCCAAGTTCGGCTAGCGGGGGAAGATACGCAGTATTTT
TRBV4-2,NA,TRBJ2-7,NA,CASSQENSDSSYNEQYF,TGTGCCAGCAGCCAAGAAAACAGCGACAGCTCCTACAATGAGCAGTACTTC
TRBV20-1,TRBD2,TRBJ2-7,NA,CSASQRSGGRNEQYF,TGCAGTGCTAGTCAACGGAGCGGGGGGAGGAACGAGCAGTACTTC
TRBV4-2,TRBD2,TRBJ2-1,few,CASSPVGGNNEQFF,TGTGCCAGCAGCCCGGTGGGGGGGAACAATGAGCAGTTCTTC
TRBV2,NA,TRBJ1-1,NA,CASSEDNTEAFF,TGTGCCAGCAGTGAAGACAACACTGAAGCTTTCTTT
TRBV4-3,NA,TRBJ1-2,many,CASSQGDRPAYGYTF,TGCGCCAGCAGCCAAGGTGACAGACCAGCCTATGGCTACACCTTC
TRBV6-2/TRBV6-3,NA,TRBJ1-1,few,CASERQWGTEAFF,TGTGCCAGCGAGAGACAGTGGGGCACTGAAGCTTTCTTT
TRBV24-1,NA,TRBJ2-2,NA,CATRSGVNTGELFF,TGTGCCACCAGGTCAGGGGTGAACACCGGGGAGCTGTTTTTT
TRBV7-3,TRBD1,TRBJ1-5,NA,CASSLSGGRNQPQHF,TGTGCCAGCAGCCTATCAGGGGGCCGGAATCAGCCCCAGCATTTT
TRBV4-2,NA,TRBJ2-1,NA,CASSQDRASRYYNEQFF,TGTGCCAGCAGCCAAGATCGGGCTAGCCGTTATTACAATGAGCAGTTCTTC
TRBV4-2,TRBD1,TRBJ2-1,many,CASSPGQDNEQFF,TGTGCCAGCAGCCCCGGACAGGATAATGAGCAGTTCTTC
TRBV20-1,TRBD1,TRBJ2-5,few,CSAHRTGSERETQYF,TGCAGTGCCCACCGGACAGGGAGTGAAAGGGAGACCCAGTACTTC
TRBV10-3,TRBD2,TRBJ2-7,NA,CAISPHPSGSYEQYF,TGTGCCATCAGCCCCCACCCTAGCGGGTCCTACGAGCAGTACTTC
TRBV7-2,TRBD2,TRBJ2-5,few,CASSSGLAGEETQYF,TGCGCCAGCAGCTCGGGATTAGCGGGCGAAGAGACCCAGTACTTC
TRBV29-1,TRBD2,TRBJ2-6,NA,CSVTSGGSGANVLTF,TGCAGCGTGACTAGCGGGGGCTCTGGGGCCAACGTCCTGACTTTC
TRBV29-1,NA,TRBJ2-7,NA,CSAESSNHNEQYF,TGCAGCGCTGAAAGCAGTAACCACAATGAGCAGTACTTC
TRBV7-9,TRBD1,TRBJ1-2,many,CASSSSDRGILNYGYTF,TGTGCCAGCAGCTCGAGCGACAGGGGAATCCTTAACTATGGCTACACCTTC
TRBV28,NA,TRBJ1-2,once,CASSFINYGYTF,TGTGCCAGCAGTTTCATTAACTATGGCTACACCTTC
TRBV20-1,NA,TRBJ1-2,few,CSAPAVANYGYTF,TGCAGTGCCCCCGCGGTGGCAAACTATGGCTACACCTTC
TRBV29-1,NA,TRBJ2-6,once,CSVGPGLLSGANVLTF,TGCAGCGTTGGCCCAGGGTTATTATCTGGGGCCAACGTCCTGACTTTC
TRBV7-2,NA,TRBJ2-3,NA,CASSLVPVSTDTQYF,TGTGCCAGCAGCTTAGTGCCCGTTAGCACAGATACGCAGTATTTT
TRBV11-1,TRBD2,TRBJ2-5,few,CASRLGLAENYNEQYF,TGTGCCAGCAGGTTGGGGCTAGCGGAGAACTACAATGAGCAGTACTTC
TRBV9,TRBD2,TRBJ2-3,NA,CASSVESSASGGYSDTQYF,TGTGCCAGCAGCGTAGAGAGTTCGGCTAGCGGGGGGTATTCAGATACGCAGTATTTT
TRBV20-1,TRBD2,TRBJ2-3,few,CSASTSGGAVADTQYF,TGCAGTGCTAGCACTAGCGGGGGGGCGGTCGCAGATACGCAGTATTTT
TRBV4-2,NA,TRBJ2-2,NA,CASGQERAIGELFF,TGTGCCAGCGGCCAAGAGAGGGCGATCGGGGAGCTGTTTTTT
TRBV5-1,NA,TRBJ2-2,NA,CASRPRDGELFF,TGCGCCAGCAGGCCCAGGGACGGGGAGCTGTTTTTT
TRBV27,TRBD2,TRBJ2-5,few,CASSSLGGALEKETQYF,TGTGCCAGCAGTTCCCTCGGGGGGGCGCTTGAAAAAGAGACCCAGTACTTC
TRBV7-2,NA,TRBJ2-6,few,CASSPVQGEDSGANVLTF,TGTGCCAGCAGCCCAGTACAGGGTGAAGACTCTGGGGCCAACGTCCTGACTTTC
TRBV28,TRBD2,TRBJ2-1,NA,CASSLRRTSGQETQFF,TGTGCCAGCAGTTTACGGAGGACTAGCGGCCAAGAGACCCAGTTCTTC
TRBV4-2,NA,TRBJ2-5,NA,CASSQADRRSEQYF,TGTGCCAGCAGCCAAGCTGACAGGCGTAGTGAGCAGTACTTC
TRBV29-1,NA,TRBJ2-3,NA,CSVGVGGTDTQYF,TGCAGCGTTGGGGTAGGGGGCACAGATACGCAGTATTTT
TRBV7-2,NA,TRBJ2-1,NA,CASSFQRAGFGFF,TGTGCCAGCAGCTTCCAGAGGGCAGGGTTTGGGTTCTTC
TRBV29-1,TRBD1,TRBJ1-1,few,CSADRGRDTEAFF,TGCAGCGCCGACAGGGGGCGCGACACTGAAGCTTTCTTT